One and the same sample provided the 11 T cell receptor beta chains below, sequenced in a study of CD8+ T cells in alopecia areata. Investigators isolated RNA and reverse transcribed it into cDNA to act as the sequencing template. Measured with immunoSEQ multiplex PCR; TCRdb has only the in-frame clones, and not every one. The sample records approximately 43,000 clones, 50% to 70% being singletons. Treatment: oral pan-JAK inhibitor, 5-10 mg twice daily. The sequences come from CD8+ T cells sorted from blood, collected at week 4, from a patient treated with tofacitinib. The receptors stem from a human donor with alopecia areata.

This clone was found many times. The V call is TRBV30, the J call TRBJ2-3; D perhaps matches TRBD2 (5 bases). From germline, CDR1 is GTSNPN and CDR2 SVGIG (reference sequence). There are 12 residues in the CDR3. Trimming took 5 bases from V and 2 from J, leaving 8 bases between them. The CDR3 protein is CAWRGYTDTQYF. CDR3 nucleotides: TGTGCCTGGCGGGGATACACAGATACGCAGTATTTT.

Regarding this clone: This specimen includes other DNA sequences encoding the same CDR3. The chain couples TRBV4-3 to TRBJ2-7; 7 nucleotides line up with TRBD1. The junction had 1 base not matched to a gene; V was cut back by 0 bases and J by 2 bases. From germline, CDR1 is LGHNA and CDR2 YSLEER. The CDR3 has 14 amino acids. The DNA of the CDR3 is TGCGCCAGCAGCCAAGACAGGGGGACCTACGAGCAGTACTTC. Translation gives CASSQDRGTYEQYF.

In DNA form, the CDR3 reads TGTGCCAGCGCGAAAGTTTGGGAAGACGAGCAGTACTTC. It specifies CASAKVWEDEQYF. The V and J genes are TRBV27 and TRBJ2-7; D remains ambiguous. The CDR3 sequence is 13 residues long. The ends were cut back, 8 bases at V and 5 bases at J, with 16 bases in the middle. The germline V gene has CDR1 MNHEY and CDR2 SMNVEV (reference sequence).

This clone was observed once. J is TRBJ2-1 and V is TRBV4-3, with a possible D match to TRBD2 (6 bases). The CDR3 covers 14 residues. The germline V gene encodes CDR1 LGHNA and CDR2 YSLEER. V was trimmed by 0 bases and J by 13 bases, leaving 16 bases between them. Here the CDR3 DNA reads TGCGCCAGCAGCCAAGATCGGGGGACCCCGGACCAGTTCTTC. Translation gives CASSQDRGTPDQFF.

The chain combines TRBV4-3 with TRBJ1-2; D not certain. Germline CDR1 is LGHNA and CDR2 is YSLEER. Trimming stripped 1 base from V and 7 bases from J, with 13 bases between. The CDR3 contains 14 residues. The chain's CDR3 is CASSQAAGRSGYTF. The CDR3 DNA follows: TGCGCCAGCAGCCAAGCAGCGGGGAGGAGTGGCTACACCTTC.

The chain joins TRBV7-2 to TRBJ2-7; D may be TRBD2 (6 bases). Germline V CDR1 and CDR2: SGHTA, FQGNSA. This CDR3 has 16 amino acids. Deletions cut 0 bases from V and 3 bases from J, with 15 bases between. CDR3 loop: CASSLARGGVGYEQYF. The CDR3 bases are TGTGCCAGCAGCTTAGCGCGCGGAGGGGTGGGCTACGAGCAGTACTTC.

J is TRBJ2-1 and V is TRBV29-1; 7 nucleotides match TRBD1. After removal of 4 bases from V and 7 bases from J, the junction contained 7 bases not matched to a gene. From germline, CDR1 is SQVTM and CDR2 ANQGSEA. The CDR3 runs to 13 residues. The chain's CDR3 is CSVAGGMGNEQFF. In DNA form, the CDR3 reads TGCAGCGTTGCAGGGGGAATGGGGAATGAGCAGTTCTTC.

This chain joins TRBV6-5 and TRBJ2-3; D remains ambiguous. The CDR3 loop spans 13 amino acids. Trimming pared 0 bases from V and 6 bases from J, leaving 7 bases between. Germline V gene lookup returns CDR1 MNHEY and CDR2 SVGAGI. CDR3 protein: CASSYSVRDTQYF. The CDR3 nucleotides are TGTGCCAGCAGTTACTCCGTGCGGGATACGCAGTATTTT.

This sequence joins TRBV4-1 and TRBJ2-7, with unresolved D. Looked up from germline, CDR1 is MGHRA and CDR2 is YSYEKL. The CDR3 contains 13 residues. The ends were cut back, 2 bases at V and 5 bases at J, with 10 bases in the middle. CDR3 sequence reads: CASSQSLANEQYF. As DNA, the CDR3 is TGCGCCAGCAGCCAATCCTTGGCGAACGAGCAGTACTTC.

V and J are TRBV29-1 and TRBJ1-2; D remains unclear. Per germline, CDR1 SQVTM and CDR2 ANQGSEA. Trimming shortened V by 5 bases and J by 4 bases, and 23 bases separated the two germline ends. CDR3 length: 16 residues. This CDR3 is CSVSSPPSNKGYGYTF. The CDR3 DNA is TGCAGCGTTTCTTCTCCCCCGAGCAATAAGGGCTATGGCTACACCTTC.

This clone was counted only a few times. This rearrangement joins TRBV7-3 to TRBJ1-4; D call uncertain. Between the trimmed V and J ends, which lost 0 bases and 8 bases, there was a span of 7 bases. Germline V lookup: CDR1 SGHTA, CDR2 FQGTGA. This CDR3 region has 13 residues. The CDR3 DNA follows: TGTGCCAGCAGCTTAACGAGACGGGAAAAACTGTTTTTT. This translates into CASSLTRREKLFF.